A selection of T cell receptor beta chains follows, all from one sample in a study of T cell responses to AZD1222 COVID-19 vaccine. Profiled with immunoSEQ multiplex PCR; TCRdb holds only in-frame clones, not every one. This sample has over 130,000 clones, with roughly nine tenths found just once. The sequences come from peripheral blood, collected 28 days after the second AZD1222 dose. These receptors were obtained from an adult who received the AZD1222 COVID-19 vaccine. CDR3s include the opening cysteine and the closing phenylalanine or tryptophan. Fields, in order: V gene, J gene, D gene, clone size, CDR3 protein, CDR3 DNA. A D gene is named only where the DNA matches it firmly. The size field is filled for only some rows; it gives once, few, many or a size class.

v_call: TRBV27; j_call: TRBJ2-7; d_call: -; clone_size: -; cdr3_aa: CASSLGPTYEQYF; cdr3_nt: TGTGCCAGCAGTTTGGGCCCTACCTACGAGCAGTACTTC
v_call: TRBV5-4; j_call: TRBJ1-4; d_call: -; clone_size: -; cdr3_aa: CASSLVGQPNEKLFF; cdr3_nt: TGTGCCAGCAGCTTGGTCGGGCAGCCTAATGAAAAACTGTTTTTT
v_call: TRBV9; j_call: TRBJ1-2; d_call: -; clone_size: -; cdr3_aa: CASRRGEDYGYTF; cdr3_nt: TGTGCCAGCAGGAGGGGCGAGGACTATGGCTACACCTTC
v_call: TRBV6-5; j_call: TRBJ1-4; d_call: -; clone_size: -; cdr3_aa: CASSLTRDATNEKLFF; cdr3_nt: TGTGCCAGCAGTTTAACCAGGGATGCAACTAATGAAAAACTGTTTTTT
v_call: TRBV5-6; j_call: TRBJ1-2; d_call: TRBD1; clone_size: -; cdr3_aa: CASSITGGVDGYTF; cdr3_nt: TGTGCCAGCAGTATTACAGGGGGCGTCGATGGCTACACCTTC
v_call: TRBV19; j_call: TRBJ2-7; d_call: -; clone_size: -; cdr3_aa: CASSGNEGPKYF; cdr3_nt: TGTGCCAGTAGTGGGAATGAGGGGCCGAAGTACTTC
v_call: TRBV6-5; j_call: TRBJ2-1; d_call: -; clone_size: -; cdr3_aa: CASSYRLASYNEQFF; cdr3_nt: TGTGCCAGCAGTTACAGGCTAGCGTCCTACAATGAGCAGTTCTTC
v_call: TRBV19; j_call: TRBJ2-1; d_call: -; clone_size: -; cdr3_aa: CASTDGAARAPYNEQFF; cdr3_nt: TGTGCCAGTACCGACGGGGCGGCGCGAGCTCCTTACAATGAGCAGTTCTTC
v_call: TRBV6-2/TRBV6-3; j_call: TRBJ2-7; d_call: TRBD1; clone_size: few; cdr3_aa: CASSYRTGGKDEQYF; cdr3_nt: TGTGCCAGCAGTTACAGGACAGGTGGAAAAGACGAGCAGTACTTC
v_call: TRBV2; j_call: TRBJ2-7; d_call: -; clone_size: -; cdr3_aa: CASRDISGTWSEQYF; cdr3_nt: TGTGCCAGCAGAGATATCTCCGGGACTTGGAGCGAGCAGTACTTC
v_call: TRBV2; j_call: TRBJ2-5; d_call: TRBD2; clone_size: -; cdr3_aa: CASKIAGGPGSVTQYF; cdr3_nt: TGTGCCAGCAAGATAGCGGGAGGGCCCGGGAGTGTGACCCAGTACTTC
v_call: TRBV10-3; j_call: TRBJ1-6; d_call: TRBD1; clone_size: -; cdr3_aa: CAISESGQVNNSPLHF; cdr3_nt: TGTGCCATCAGTGAGTCTGGACAGGTCAATAATTCACCCCTCCACTTT
v_call: TRBV6-1; j_call: TRBJ1-2; d_call: -; clone_size: -; cdr3_aa: CASSEPGINAGYTF; cdr3_nt: TGTGCCAGCAGTGAACCAGGGATTAATGCTGGCTACACCTTC
v_call: TRBV28; j_call: TRBJ2-2; d_call: -; clone_size: -; cdr3_aa: CASGRPATGELFF; cdr3_nt: TGTGCCAGCGGGCGCCCAGCTACCGGGGAGCTGTTTTTT
v_call: TRBV7-9; j_call: TRBJ2-1; d_call: TRBD1; clone_size: -; cdr3_aa: CASSSGQGVREQFF; cdr3_nt: TGTGCCAGCAGCTCCGGACAGGGCGTTAGGGAGCAGTTCTTC
v_call: TRBV5-6; j_call: TRBJ1-4; d_call: TRBD1; clone_size: -; cdr3_aa: CASSFLTGANEKLFF; cdr3_nt: TGTGCCAGCAGCTTCTTGACAGGGGCAAATGAAAAACTGTTTTTT
v_call: TRBV13; j_call: TRBJ2-1; d_call: TRBD2; clone_size: -; cdr3_aa: CASRLAGGNEQFF; cdr3_nt: TGTGCCAGCAGACTAGCGGGAGGGAATGAGCAGTTCTTC
v_call: TRBV6-2/TRBV6-3; j_call: TRBJ2-5; d_call: TRBD2; clone_size: -; cdr3_aa: CASSRRLAVQETQYF; cdr3_nt: TGTGCCAGCAGTCGACGACTAGCGGTCCAAGAGACCCAGTACTTC
v_call: TRBV9; j_call: TRBJ1-1; d_call: TRBD1; clone_size: -; cdr3_aa: CASSAGTGIDEAFF; cdr3_nt: TGTGCCAGCAGCGCGGGGACAGGGATTGATGAAGCTTTCTTT
v_call: TRBV3-1/TRBV3-2; j_call: TRBJ2-1; d_call: -; clone_size: -; cdr3_aa: CASSHGRGKKGDEQFF; cdr3_nt: TGTGCCAGCAGTCACGGGCGTGGGAAGAAAGGGGATGAGCAGTTCTTC
v_call: TRBV14; j_call: TRBJ2-7; d_call: TRBD1; clone_size: -; cdr3_aa: CASRRTGASGEQYF; cdr3_nt: TGTGCCAGCAGGAGGACAGGGGCCTCGGGGGAGCAGTACTTC
v_call: TRBV29-1; j_call: TRBJ1-4; d_call: -; clone_size: -; cdr3_aa: CSVEVRTGEKLFF; cdr3_nt: TGCAGCGTTGAAGTTAGGACGGGAGAAAAACTGTTTTTT
v_call: TRBV19; j_call: TRBJ2-7; d_call: TRBD1; clone_size: -; cdr3_aa: CASSLTGTYEQYF; cdr3_nt: TGTGCCAGTAGTTTGACAGGGACCTACGAGCAGTACTTC
v_call: TRBV29-1; j_call: TRBJ1-1; d_call: -; clone_size: -; cdr3_aa: CSAQGGAHTEAFF; cdr3_nt: TGCAGCGCCCAAGGGGGGGCGCACACTGAAGCTTTCTTT
v_call: TRBV11-2; j_call: TRBJ1-2; d_call: -; clone_size: -; cdr3_aa: CASSLGGRPLGYTF; cdr3_nt: TGTGCCAGCAGCTTAGGAGGCCGACCCCTCGGCTACACCTTC
v_call: TRBV28; j_call: TRBJ1-6; d_call: -; clone_size: -; cdr3_aa: CASSLPDRNSPLHF; cdr3_nt: TGTGCCAGCAGTTTACCCGATCGAAACTCACCCCTCCACTTT
v_call: TRBV7-9; j_call: TRBJ2-1; d_call: -; clone_size: -; cdr3_aa: CASSLGGTPYNEQFF; cdr3_nt: TGTGCCAGCAGCTTAGGCGGGACACCTTACAATGAGCAGTTCTTC
v_call: TRBV18; j_call: TRBJ2-1; d_call: -; clone_size: -; cdr3_aa: CASSPPDRAYNEQFF; cdr3_nt: TGTGCCAGCTCACCACCGGACAGAGCCTACAATGAGCAGTTCTTC
v_call: TRBV6-5; j_call: TRBJ1-4; d_call: -; clone_size: -; cdr3_aa: CATRYSFNEKLFF; cdr3_nt: TGTGCCACGCGGTATTCCTTCAATGAAAAACTGTTTTTT
v_call: TRBV6-2/TRBV6-3; j_call: TRBJ2-1; d_call: TRBD1; clone_size: -; cdr3_aa: CASSYTDRDQQFF; cdr3_nt: TGTGCCAGCAGTTACACGGACAGGGATCAGCAGTTCTTC
v_call: TRBV6-2/TRBV6-3; j_call: TRBJ1-6; d_call: -; clone_size: -; cdr3_aa: CASSNIGPVAPLHF; cdr3_nt: TGTGCCAGCAGCAATATAGGCCCGGTAGCACCCCTCCACTTT
v_call: TRBV3-1/TRBV3-2; j_call: TRBJ1-1; d_call: -; clone_size: -; cdr3_aa: CASSPDWTDVNTEAFF; cdr3_nt: TGTGCCAGCAGCCCGGACTGGACAGACGTGAACACTGAAGCTTTCTTT
v_call: TRBV11-2; j_call: TRBJ2-1; d_call: TRBD2; clone_size: -; cdr3_aa: CASSLVAGPYNEQFF; cdr3_nt: TGTGCCAGCAGCTTAGTAGCGGGGCCCTACAATGAGCAGTTCTTC
v_call: TRBV21-1; j_call: TRBJ1-1; d_call: -; clone_size: -; cdr3_aa: CASSRDSLNTEAFF; cdr3_nt: TGTGCCAGCAGCAGGGACAGCCTGAACACTGAAGCTTTCTTT
v_call: TRBV15; j_call: TRBJ2-1; d_call: TRBD2; clone_size: -; cdr3_aa: CATSRGRTSGSNEQFF; cdr3_nt: TGTGCCACCAGCAGAGGGCGGACTAGCGGGTCCAATGAGCAGTTCTTC
v_call: TRBV2; j_call: TRBJ2-5; d_call: TRBD1; clone_size: -; cdr3_aa: CASSGQGARGETQYF; cdr3_nt: TGTGCCAGCAGCGGACAGGGGGCTAGGGGGGAGACCCAGTACTTC
v_call: TRBV7-3; j_call: TRBJ1-1; d_call: TRBD1; clone_size: -; cdr3_aa: CASSLGQGEAFF; cdr3_nt: TGTGCCAGCAGTCTCGGACAGGGGGAAGCTTTCTTT
v_call: TRBV5-6; j_call: TRBJ1-2; d_call: TRBD1; clone_size: -; cdr3_aa: CASSFVTGTGYTF; cdr3_nt: TGTGCCAGCAGCTTTGTGACAGGGACCGGCTACACCTTC
v_call: TRBV6-2/TRBV6-3; j_call: TRBJ2-2; d_call: -; clone_size: -; cdr3_aa: CASSPRDTGELFF; cdr3_nt: TGTGCCAGCAGTCCCAGGGACACCGGGGAGCTGTTTTTT
v_call: TRBV12-3/TRBV12-4; j_call: TRBJ2-5; d_call: -; clone_size: -; cdr3_aa: CASSWTVQETQYF; cdr3_nt: TGTGCCAGCAGTTGGACAGTACAAGAGACCCAGTACTTC
v_call: TRBV19; j_call: TRBJ1-1; d_call: -; clone_size: -; cdr3_aa: CASSPMGTEAFF; cdr3_nt: TGTGCCAGTAGCCCTATGGGCACTGAAGCTTTCTTT
v_call: TRBV27; j_call: TRBJ1-5; d_call: -; clone_size: once; cdr3_aa: CASSLSKRGPENSNQPQHF; cdr3_nt: TGTGCCAGCAGTTTATCAAAGCGGGGACCAGAGAATAGCAATCAGCCCCAGCATTTT
v_call: TRBV6-5; j_call: TRBJ2-1; d_call: -; clone_size: -; cdr3_aa: CASTPPVWSGGEQFF; cdr3_nt: TGTGCCAGCACCCCCCCCGTGTGGTCGGGTGGTGAGCAGTTCTTC
v_call: TRBV4-2; j_call: TRBJ2-2; d_call: -; clone_size: once; cdr3_aa: CASSQVGGATTGELFF; cdr3_nt: TGTGCCAGTAGCCAAGTGGGGGGCGCGACCACCGGGGAGCTGTTTTTT
v_call: TRBV2; j_call: TRBJ1-4; d_call: -; clone_size: -; cdr3_aa: CASLPRENNEKLFF; cdr3_nt: TGTGCCAGCCTGCCTAGGGAGAATAATGAAAAACTGTTTTTT
v_call: TRBV6-5; j_call: TRBJ1-2; d_call: TRBD1; clone_size: once; cdr3_aa: CASKTGQYGYTF; cdr3_nt: TGTGCCAGCAAAACGGGACAGTATGGCTACACCTTC
v_call: TRBV29-1; j_call: TRBJ1-3; d_call: -; clone_size: -; cdr3_aa: CSVESGGNTIYF; cdr3_nt: TGCAGCGTTGAAAGCGGTGGAAACACCATATATTTT
v_call: TRBV9; j_call: TRBJ2-7; d_call: -; clone_size: once; cdr3_aa: CASSVSGGQTYEQYF; cdr3_nt: TGTGCCAGCAGCGTCTCGGGTGGACAGACCTACGAGCAGTACTTC
v_call: TRBV19; j_call: TRBJ1-3; d_call: -; clone_size: -; cdr3_aa: CASSTTSGNTIYF; cdr3_nt: TGTGCCAGTAGTACTACCTCTGGAAACACCATATATTTT
v_call: TRBV4-3; j_call: TRBJ2-5; d_call: TRBD2; clone_size: -; cdr3_aa: CASSQFSGGQETQYF; cdr3_nt: TGCGCCAGCAGCCAGTTTAGCGGGGGCCAAGAGACCCAGTACTTC
v_call: TRBV7-2; j_call: TRBJ1-2; d_call: TRBD1; clone_size: -; cdr3_aa: CASSLGGQGTYGYTF; cdr3_nt: TGTGCCAGCAGCTTAGGGGGACAGGGCACGTATGGCTACACCTTC
v_call: TRBV7-2; j_call: TRBJ2-7; d_call: -; clone_size: -; cdr3_aa: CASSLALGFAYEQYF; cdr3_nt: TGTGCCAGCAGCTTAGCGCTGGGATTTGCCTACGAGCAGTACTTC
v_call: TRBV15; j_call: TRBJ2-7; d_call: -; clone_size: once; cdr3_aa: CATSRGLLYEQYF; cdr3_nt: TGTGCCACCAGCAGAGGGCTTCTCTACGAGCAGTACTTC
v_call: TRBV27; j_call: TRBJ1-6; d_call: -; clone_size: -; cdr3_aa: CASSLSLGPLFTLHF; cdr3_nt: TGTGCCAGCAGTTTATCGTTAGGCCCACTATTCACCCTCCACTTT
v_call: TRBV19; j_call: TRBJ2-1; d_call: -; clone_size: -; cdr3_aa: CASTDRPTYGPRGQFF; cdr3_nt: TGTGCCAGTACCGACCGACCCACTTACGGCCCCCGCGGGCAGTTCTTC
v_call: TRBV7-2; j_call: TRBJ2-5; d_call: TRBD2; clone_size: few; cdr3_aa: CASSFQAGGRETQYF; cdr3_nt: TGTGCCAGCAGCTTCCAAGCGGGGGGGCGAGAGACCCAGTACTTC
v_call: TRBV7-3; j_call: TRBJ2-1; d_call: -; clone_size: few; cdr3_aa: CASSFTPSSYNEQFF; cdr3_nt: TGTGCCAGCAGCTTCACCCCGAGCTCCTACAATGAGCAGTTCTTC